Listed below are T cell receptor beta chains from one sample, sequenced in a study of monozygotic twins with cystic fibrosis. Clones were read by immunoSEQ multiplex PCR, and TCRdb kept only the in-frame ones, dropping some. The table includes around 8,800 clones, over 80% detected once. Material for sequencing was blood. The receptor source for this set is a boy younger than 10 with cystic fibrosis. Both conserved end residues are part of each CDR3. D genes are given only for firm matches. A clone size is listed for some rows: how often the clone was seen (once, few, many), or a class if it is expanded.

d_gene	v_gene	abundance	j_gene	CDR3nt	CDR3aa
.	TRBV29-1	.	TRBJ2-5	TGCAGCGTTCCCCCGGACTACGCAGAGACCCAGTACTTC	CSVPPDYAETQYF
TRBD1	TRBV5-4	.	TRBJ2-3	TGTGCCAGCAGCCCGGGACAGGTTTTCACAGATACGCAGTATTTT	CASSPGQVFTDTQYF
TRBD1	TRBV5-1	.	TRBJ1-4	TGCGCCAGCAGCTTGGCCGGGACAGGGGGTCGGGAAAAACTGTTTTTT	CASSLAGTGGREKLFF
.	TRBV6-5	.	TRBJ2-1	TGTGCCAGCAGTTACTCGGGGGACCCCGGGCGTAATGAGCAGTTCTTC	CASSYSGDPGRNEQFF
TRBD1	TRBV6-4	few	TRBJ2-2	TGTGCCAGCAGTGACTCGAGGACAGGGGTCACCGGGGAGCTGTTTTTT	CASSDSRTGVTGELFF
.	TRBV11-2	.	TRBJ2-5	TGTGCCAGCAGCGACAGTTTGGCCCAGTACTTC	CASSDSLAQYF
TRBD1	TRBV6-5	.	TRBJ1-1	TGTGCCAGCAGTACCGGGACAGGGAACACTGAAGCTTTCTTT	CASSTGTGNTEAFF
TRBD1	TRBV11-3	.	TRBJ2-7	TGTGCCAGCAGCTTAAGGGCAGGGGGCTACGAGCAGTACTTC	CASSLRAGGYEQYF
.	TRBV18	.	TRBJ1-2	TGTGCCAGCTCACCCTTTGACAGGCACAGCTACACCTTC	CASSPFDRHSYTF
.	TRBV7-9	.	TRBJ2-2	TGTGCCAGCAGCCGGGCGGGGAACACCGGGGAGCTGTTTTTT	CASSRAGNTGELFF
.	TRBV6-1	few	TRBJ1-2	TGTGCCAGCAGTGAAAAGGGGCCCTATGGCTACACCTTC	CASSEKGPYGYTF
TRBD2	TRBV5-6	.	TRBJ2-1	TGTGCCAGCAGCCCTCCCCGGGGGGAGCGGGGGAGTTCTGAGCAGTTCTTC	CASSPPRGERGSSEQFF
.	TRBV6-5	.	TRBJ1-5	TGTGCCAGCAGAAGAACGGGGGGCCTAGGGCAGCCCCAGCATTTT	CASRRTGGLGQPQHF
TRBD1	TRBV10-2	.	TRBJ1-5	TGCGCCAGCAGCCCGGGACAGGGTCAGCCCCAGCATTTT	CASSPGQGQPQHF
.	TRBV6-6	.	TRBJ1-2	TGTGCCAGCAGTACTATACAGGCTAAGAGTAATGGCTACACCTTC	CASSTIQAKSNGYTF
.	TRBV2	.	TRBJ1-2	TGTGCCAGCACCGACGGCTATGGCTACACCTTC	CASTDGYGYTF
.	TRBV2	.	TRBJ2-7	TGTGCCAGCAGTGGGACTACAGGGAACGAGCAGTACTTC	CASSGTTGNEQYF
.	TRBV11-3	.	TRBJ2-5	TGTGCCAGCAGCTTTTACGGCCGGCAGGGGATAGAGACCCAGTACTTC	CASSFYGRQGIETQYF
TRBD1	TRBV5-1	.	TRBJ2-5	TGCGCCAGCAGCCTGGACAGGGTGGGTGGAGAGACCCAGTACTTC	CASSLDRVGGETQYF
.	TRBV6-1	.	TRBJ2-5	TGTGCCAGCAGTGATCGGGGTACTCAAGAGACCCAGTACTTC	CASSDRGTQETQYF
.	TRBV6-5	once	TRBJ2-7	TGTGCCAGCAGGGTTCCCCTTACCTACGAGCAGTACTTC	CASRVPLTYEQYF
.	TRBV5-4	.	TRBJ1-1	TGTGCCAGCAGCTTGGTAAGGGGAGGTGACACTGAAGCTTTCTTT	CASSLVRGGDTEAFF
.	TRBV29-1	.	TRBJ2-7	TGCAGCGTTGTATGGCGGGCCCACTCCTACGAGCAGTACTTC	CSVVWRAHSYEQYF
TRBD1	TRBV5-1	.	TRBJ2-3	TGCGCCAGCAGAGGGGGCTCCAGTGAAGATACGCAGTATTTT	CASRGGSSEDTQYF
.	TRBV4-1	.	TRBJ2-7	TGCGCCAGCAGCCAAGACCTCGGAAGGAACACCGGCTCCTACGAGCAGTACTTC	CASSQDLGRNTGSYEQYF
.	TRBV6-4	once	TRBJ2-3	TGTGCCAGCAGTCCGGGTGGATATACGCAGTATTTT	CASSPGGYTQYF
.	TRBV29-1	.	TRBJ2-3	TGCAGCGCGAGCCCAACTAGCACAGATACGCAGTATTTT	CSASPTSTDTQYF
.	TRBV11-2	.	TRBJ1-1	TGTGCCAGCAGCTTCTGGAATCGTAATGCTGAAGCTTTCTTT	CASSFWNRNAEAFF
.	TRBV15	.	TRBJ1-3	TGTGCCACCAGCAGAGATATGGCCCCCAGGAACACCATATATTTT	CATSRDMAPRNTIYF
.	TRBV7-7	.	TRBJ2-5	TGTGCTAGCAGCTTAGGTAGACAGGGAGGCGGAGAGACCCAGTACTTC	CASSLGRQGGGETQYF
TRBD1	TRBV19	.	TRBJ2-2	TGTGCCAGTAGTACCGACAGGGGGCAAGGCGACACCGGGGAGCTGTTTTTT	CASSTDRGQGDTGELFF
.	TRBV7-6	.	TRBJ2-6	TGTGCCAGCAGAATAAGTCCCTCTGGGGCCAACGTCCTGACTTTC	CASRISPSGANVLTF
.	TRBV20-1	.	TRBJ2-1	TGCAGTGCTCTGGAGAAGCCCGAGCAGTTCTTC	CSALEKPEQFF
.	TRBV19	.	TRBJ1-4	TGTGCCAGTAGTGTAGACGGGCCCGGGCACGAAAAACTGTTTTTT	CASSVDGPGHEKLFF
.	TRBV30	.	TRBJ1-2	TGTGCCTGGAGTGCAGGGGCTAACTATGGCTACACCTTC	CAWSAGANYGYTF
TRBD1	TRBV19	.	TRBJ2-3	TGTGCCACTAAGGGACAGGTCGCCACAGATACGCAGTATTTT	CATKGQVATDTQYF
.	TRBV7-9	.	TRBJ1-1	TGTGCCAGCAGCTTCGCCCAAAGGTCTGAAGCTTTCTTT	CASSFAQRSEAFF
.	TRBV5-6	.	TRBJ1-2	TGTGCCAGCAGCTTAAGCGGTGGCTACACCTTC	CASSLSGGYTF
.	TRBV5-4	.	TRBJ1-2	TGTGCCAGCAGCTTAAGAGGGATAGGCTACACCTTC	CASSLRGIGYTF
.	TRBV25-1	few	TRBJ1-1	TGTGCCAGCACCTACAACACTGAAGCTTTCTTT	CASTYNTEAFF
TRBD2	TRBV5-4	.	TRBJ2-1	TGTGCCAGCAGCGGGAAGACTAGCGGGGGCCCCTACAATGAGCAGTTCTTC	CASSGKTSGGPYNEQFF
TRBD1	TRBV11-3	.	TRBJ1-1	TGTGCCAGCAGCTGGGGACAGGGATTTGAAGCTTTCTTT	CASSWGQGFEAFF
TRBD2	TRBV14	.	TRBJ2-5	TGTGCCAGCAGCCAAGTAGCGGGGGGGTCAGAGACCCAGTACTTC	CASSQVAGGSETQYF
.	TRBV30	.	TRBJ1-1	TGTGCCTGGAGTTTACGGTCCGGCACTGAAGCTTTCTTT	CAWSLRSGTEAFF
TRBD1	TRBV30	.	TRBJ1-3	TGTGCCTGGGAACAGGGGAGGGGAAACACCATATATTTT	CAWEQGRGNTIYF
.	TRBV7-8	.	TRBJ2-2	TGTGCCAGCAGCTTCCCCTCAGGGGCCACCGGGGAGCTGTTTTTT	CASSFPSGATGELFF
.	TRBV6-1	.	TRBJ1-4	TGTGCCAGCAGTGGCTCTTATGGTGCCACCAATGAAAAACTGTTTTTT	CASSGSYGATNEKLFF
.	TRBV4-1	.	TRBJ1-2	TGCGCCAGCAGCCAAGAAGCCCCCCTACAATATGGCTACACCTTC	CASSQEAPLQYGYTF
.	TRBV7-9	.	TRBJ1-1	TGTGCCAGCAGCAGACAACAGAGGAACACTGAAGCTTTCTTT	CASSRQQRNTEAFF
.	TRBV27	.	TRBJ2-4	TGTGCCAGCAGTCCCCGAAATGACGTAGCCAAAAACATTCAGTACTTC	CASSPRNDVAKNIQYF
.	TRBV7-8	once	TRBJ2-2	TGTGCCAGCAGCCAACAGGGTGAGACCGGGGAGCTGTTTTTT	CASSQQGETGELFF